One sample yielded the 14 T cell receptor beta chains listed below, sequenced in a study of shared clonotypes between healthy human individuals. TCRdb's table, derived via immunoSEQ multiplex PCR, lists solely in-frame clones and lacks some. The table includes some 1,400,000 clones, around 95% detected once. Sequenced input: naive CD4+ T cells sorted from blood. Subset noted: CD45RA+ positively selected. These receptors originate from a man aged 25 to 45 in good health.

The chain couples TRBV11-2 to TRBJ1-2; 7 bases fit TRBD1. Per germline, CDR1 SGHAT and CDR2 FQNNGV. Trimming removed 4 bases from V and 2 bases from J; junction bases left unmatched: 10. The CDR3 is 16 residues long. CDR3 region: CASSSWLGQKNYGYTF. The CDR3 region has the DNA TGTGCCAGCAGCTCCTGGTTGGGACAGAAAAACTATGGCTACACCTTC. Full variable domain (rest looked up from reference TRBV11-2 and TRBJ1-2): EAGVAQSPRYKIIEKRQSVAFWCNPISGHATLYWYQQILGQGPKLLIQFQNNGVVDDSQLPKDRFSAERLKGVDSTLKIQPAKLEDSAVYLCASSSWLGQKNYGYTFGSGTRLTVV.

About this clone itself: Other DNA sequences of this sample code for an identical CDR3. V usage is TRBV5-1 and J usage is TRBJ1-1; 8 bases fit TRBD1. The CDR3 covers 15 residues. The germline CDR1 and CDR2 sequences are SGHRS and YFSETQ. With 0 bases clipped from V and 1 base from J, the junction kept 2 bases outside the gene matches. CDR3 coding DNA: TGCGCCAGCAGCTTGGGCGGGACAGGGAACACTGAAGCTTTCTTT. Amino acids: CASSLGGTGNTEAFF. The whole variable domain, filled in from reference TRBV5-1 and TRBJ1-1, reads KAGVTQTPRYLIKTRGQQVTLSCSPISGHRSVSWYQQTPGQGLQFLFEYFSETQRNKGNFPGRFSGRQFSNSRSEMNVSTLELGDSALYLCASSLGGTGNTEAFFGQGTRLTVV.

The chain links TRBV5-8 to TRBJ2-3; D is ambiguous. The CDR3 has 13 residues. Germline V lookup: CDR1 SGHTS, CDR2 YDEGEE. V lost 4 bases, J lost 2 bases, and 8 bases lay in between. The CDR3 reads CASSVDSTDTQYF. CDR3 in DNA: TGTGCCAGCAGCGTAGACTCCACAGATACGCAGTATTTT.

CDR3 in DNA: TGTGCCAGCAGTGAAGCTGGCGGGAGGGGAAATGAGCAGTTCTTC. This codes for CASSEAGGRGNEQFF. The chain combines TRBV6-1 with TRBJ2-1; TRBD2 agrees at 9 bases. Germline V lookup: CDR1 MNHNS, CDR2 SASEGT. The V gene end was trimmed by 0 bases and the J gene end by 7 bases; junction bases not matched to a gene: 4. There are 15 residues in the CDR3.

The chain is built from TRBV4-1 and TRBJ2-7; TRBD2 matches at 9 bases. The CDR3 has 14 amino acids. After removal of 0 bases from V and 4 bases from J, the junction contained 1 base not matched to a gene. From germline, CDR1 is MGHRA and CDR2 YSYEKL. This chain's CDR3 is CASSQETSGYEQYF. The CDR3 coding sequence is TGCGCCAGCAGCCAAGAGACTAGCGGATACGAGCAGTACTTC.

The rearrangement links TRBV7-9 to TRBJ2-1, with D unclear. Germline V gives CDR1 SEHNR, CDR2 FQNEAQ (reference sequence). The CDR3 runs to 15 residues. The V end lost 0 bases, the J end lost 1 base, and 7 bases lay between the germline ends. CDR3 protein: CASSLAEMSYNEQFF. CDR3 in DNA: TGTGCCAGCAGCTTAGCGGAGATGTCCTACAATGAGCAGTTCTTC.

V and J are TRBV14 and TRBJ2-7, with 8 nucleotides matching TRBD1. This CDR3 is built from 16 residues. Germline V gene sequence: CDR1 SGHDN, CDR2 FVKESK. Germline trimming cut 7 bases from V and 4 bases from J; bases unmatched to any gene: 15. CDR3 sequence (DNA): TGTGCCAGCACGAATGCCCCTGGACAGGGTCGGTACGAGCAGTACTTC. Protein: CASTNAPGQGRYEQYF.

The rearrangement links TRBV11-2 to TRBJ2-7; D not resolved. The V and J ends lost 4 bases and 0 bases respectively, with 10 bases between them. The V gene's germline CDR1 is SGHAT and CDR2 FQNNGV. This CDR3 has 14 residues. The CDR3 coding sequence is TGTGCCAGCAGCTCCCGCGACCTCTCCTACGAGCAGTACTTC. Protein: CASSSRDLSYEQYF.

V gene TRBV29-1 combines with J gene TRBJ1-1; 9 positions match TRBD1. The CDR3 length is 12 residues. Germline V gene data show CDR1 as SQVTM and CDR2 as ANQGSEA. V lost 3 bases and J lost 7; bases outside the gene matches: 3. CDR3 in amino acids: CSVEDRGLEAFF. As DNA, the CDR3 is TGCAGCGTTGAGGACAGGGGCCTTGAAGCTTTCTTT. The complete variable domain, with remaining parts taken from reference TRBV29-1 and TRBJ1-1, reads SAVISQKPSRDICQRGTSLTIQCQVDSQVTMMFWYRQQPGQSLTLIATANQGSEATYESGFVIDKFPISRPNLTFSTLTVSNMSPEDSSIYLCSVEDRGLEAFFGQGTRLTVV.

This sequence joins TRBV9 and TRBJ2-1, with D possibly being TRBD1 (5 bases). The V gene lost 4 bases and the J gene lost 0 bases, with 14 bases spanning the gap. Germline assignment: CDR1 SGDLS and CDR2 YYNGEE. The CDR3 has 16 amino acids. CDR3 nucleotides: TGTGCCAGCAGCCCACGAGGCAGGGTCTCCTACAATGAGCAGTTCTTC. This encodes CASSPRGRVSYNEQFF.

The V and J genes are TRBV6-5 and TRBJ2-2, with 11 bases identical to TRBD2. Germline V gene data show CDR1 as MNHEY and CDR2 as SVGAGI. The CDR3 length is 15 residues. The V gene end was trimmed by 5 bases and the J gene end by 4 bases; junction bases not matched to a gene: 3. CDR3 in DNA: TGTGCCAGCAGTCGACTAGCGGGAACCACCGGGGAGCTGTTTTTT. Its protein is CASSRLAGTTGELFF.

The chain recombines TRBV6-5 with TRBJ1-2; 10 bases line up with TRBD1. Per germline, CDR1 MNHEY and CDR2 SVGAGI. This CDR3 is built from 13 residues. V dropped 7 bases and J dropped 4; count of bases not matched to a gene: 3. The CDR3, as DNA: TGTGCCAGCAAGACAGGGGGCGGCTATGGCTACACCTTC. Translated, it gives CASKTGGGYGYTF.

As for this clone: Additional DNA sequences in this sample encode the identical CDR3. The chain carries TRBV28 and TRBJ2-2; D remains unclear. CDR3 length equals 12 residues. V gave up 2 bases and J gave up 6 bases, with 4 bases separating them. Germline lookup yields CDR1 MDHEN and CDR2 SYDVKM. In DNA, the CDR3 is TGTGCCAGCAGTTTAAGCCCCGGGGAGCTGTTTTTT. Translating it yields CASSLSPGELFF.

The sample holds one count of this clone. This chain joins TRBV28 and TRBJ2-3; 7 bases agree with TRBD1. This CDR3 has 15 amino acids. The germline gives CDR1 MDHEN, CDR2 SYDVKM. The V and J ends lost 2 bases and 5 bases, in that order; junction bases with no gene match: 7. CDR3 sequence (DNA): TGTGCCAGCAGTTTAGGGACAGTGGGTAGAGATACGCAGTATTTT. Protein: CASSLGTVGRDTQYF. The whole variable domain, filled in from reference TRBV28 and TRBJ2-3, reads DVKVTQSSRYLVKRTGEKVFLECVQDMDHENMFWYRQDPGLGLRLIYFSYDVKMKEKGDIPEGYSVSREKKERFSLILESASTNQTSMYLCASSLGTVGRDTQYFGPGTRLTVL.